Sequencing of this T cell receptor (beta chain) was carried out in a study of control samples from healthy donors and cancer patients. Assay used: immunoSEQ multiplex PCR; TCRdb lists only in-frame clones, some missing. The repertoire holds around 110,000 clones, with more than 80% as singletons. The germline V and J ends were trimmed by 5 bases and 9 bases, with 16 bases remaining between them. The germline gives CDR1 LGHDT, CDR2 YNNKEL (reference sequence). The CDR3 contains 13 residues. The chain recombines TRBV3-1 (or the pseudogene TRBV3-2) with TRBJ1-2; TRBD1 might be the D (5 bases). The source material was PBMCs. The clonotype was recovered from a woman aged 45-65 years with colorectal cancer. In DNA form, the CDR3 reads TGTGCCAGCAGCATCCGTGGGGGTCCGAGCTACACCTTC. Translated, it gives CASSIRGGPSYTF.